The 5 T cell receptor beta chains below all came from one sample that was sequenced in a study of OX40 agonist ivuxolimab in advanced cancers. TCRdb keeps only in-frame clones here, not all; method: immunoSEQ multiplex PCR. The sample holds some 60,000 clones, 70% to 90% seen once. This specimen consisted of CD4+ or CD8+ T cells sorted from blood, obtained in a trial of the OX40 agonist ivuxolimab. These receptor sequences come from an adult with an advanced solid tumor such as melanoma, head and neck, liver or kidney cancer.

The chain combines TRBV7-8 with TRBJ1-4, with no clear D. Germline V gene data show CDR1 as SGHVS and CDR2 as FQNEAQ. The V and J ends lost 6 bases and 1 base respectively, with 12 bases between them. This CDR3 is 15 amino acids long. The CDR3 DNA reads TGTGCCAGCAGTCCGTTTTTACTAACTAATGAAAAACTGTTTTTT. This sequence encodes CASSPFLLTNEKLFF.

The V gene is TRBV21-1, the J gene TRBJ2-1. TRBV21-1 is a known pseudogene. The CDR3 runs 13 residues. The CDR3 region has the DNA TGTGCCACAGACCTGGCCGCCCACAATGAGCAGTTCTTC. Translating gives CATDLAAHNEQFF.

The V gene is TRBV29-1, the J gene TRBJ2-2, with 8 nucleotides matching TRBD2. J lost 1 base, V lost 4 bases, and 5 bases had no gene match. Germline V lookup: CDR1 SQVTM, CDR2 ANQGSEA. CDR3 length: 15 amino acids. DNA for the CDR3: TGCAGCGTTGTCGGGGGGGCCTTGAACACCGGGGAGCTGTTTTTT. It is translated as CSVVGGALNTGELFF.

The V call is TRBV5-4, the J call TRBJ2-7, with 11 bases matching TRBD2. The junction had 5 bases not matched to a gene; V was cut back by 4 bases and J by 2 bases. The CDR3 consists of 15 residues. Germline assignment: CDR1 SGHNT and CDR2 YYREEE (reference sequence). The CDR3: CASSQLAGGTYEQYF. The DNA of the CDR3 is TGTGCCAGCAGCCAGCTAGCGGGGGGAACCTACGAGCAGTACTTC.

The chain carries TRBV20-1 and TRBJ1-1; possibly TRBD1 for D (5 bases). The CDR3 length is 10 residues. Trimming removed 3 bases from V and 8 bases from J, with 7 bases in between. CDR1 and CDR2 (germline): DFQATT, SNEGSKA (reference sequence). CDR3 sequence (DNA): TGCAGTGCTAGCCGGGACGAAGCTTTCTTT. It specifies CSASRDEAFF.